This T cell receptor beta chain comes out of a study of cytomegalovirus exposure and HLA in healthy donors. V lost 1 base and J lost 6, with 16 bases in between. The germline CDR1 and CDR2 sequences are SGHTS and YDEGEE. CDR3 length equals 16 residues. Study-wide results and limits: Some 150 TCR beta chains were listed as cytomegalovirus-associated. V- and J-gene trimming in TCR beta was tied to a missense DCLRE1C variant by an analysis performed later.

Donors in the study were healthy people who gave bone marrow. At least ten counts were recorded for this clone. Its antigen is currently unknown. The PCR ran on 60 Vbeta and 13 Jbeta primers. The repertoire was sequenced with immunoSEQ multiplex PCR; TCRdb's copy has only in-frame clones and lacks some. The table includes approximately 160,000 clones, roughly four fifths detected once. The V gene is TRBV5-8, the J gene TRBJ2-2, with D possibly TRBD1 on 5 matching bases. The sequence was collected from a woman aged 45 to 65 in good health and CMV-seropositive. Source material: PBMCs. The CDR3 DNA reads TGTGCCAGCAGCTTGTATACAGGCAACGATCCCGGGGAGCTGTTTTTT. Its translation is CASSLYTGNDPGELFF.